The 19 T cell receptor beta chains given below trace back to one sample, sequenced in a study of blood T cell repertoires in COVID-19. The assay was immunoSEQ multiplex PCR, and TCRdb's table has in-frame clones only and misses some. The repertoire holds some 120,000 clones, with 75% to 90% as singletons. Material: peripheral blood. These receptors originate from a human donor in a cohort sampled during active COVID-19.

This sequence joins TRBV9 and TRBJ2-3; a weak D match, TRBD2 (5 bases). The ends were cut back, 4 bases at V and 2 bases at J, with 11 bases in the middle. Germline CDR1 is SGDLS and CDR2 is YYNGEE. The CDR3 has 14 residues. CDR3 protein: CASSPEVYTDTQYF. The CDR3 nucleotides are TGTGCCAGCAGCCCGGAGGTCTACACAGATACGCAGTATTTT.

This clone was counted many times. The chain has TRBV11-2 and TRBJ2-2; D is uncertain. Trimming shortened V by 5 bases and J by 2 bases, and 3 bases separated the two germline ends. The CDR3 is made up of 12 amino acids. Germline V CDR1 and CDR2: SGHAT, FQNNGV. The CDR3 nucleotides are TGTGCCAGCAGCCGTAACACCGGGGAGCTGTTTTTT. This codes for CASSRNTGELFF.

This sequence joins TRBV19 and TRBJ1-1, with TRBD1 matching over 7 bases. The V segment lost 9 bases and the J segment 6 bases; nucleotides outside the gene matches: 10. This CDR3 comprises 13 residues. CDR1 LNHDA and CDR2 SQIVND come from the germline V gene (reference sequence). DNA of the CDR3: TGTGCCAGCAGGGGACAGTCGATACCTGAAGCTTTCTTT. This encodes CASRGQSIPEAFF.

The V gene is TRBV28, the J gene TRBJ2-7; D remains ambiguous. Germline CDR1 reads MDHEN; CDR2 reads SYDVKM. Trimming stripped 7 bases from V and 2 bases from J, with 15 bases between. The CDR3 extends over 14 amino acids. CDR3 in DNA: TGTGCCAGCACCCCGACTGGTGGAACCTACGAGCAGTACGTC. It codes for CASTPTGGTYEQYV.

This chain joins TRBV6-4 and TRBJ2-3; D may be TRBD2 (6 bases). This CDR3 has 15 residues. Germline CDR1 reads MRHNA; CDR2 reads SNTAGT. Deletions cut 2 bases from V and 6 bases from J, with 15 bases between. The CDR3 here is CASSDGPGASDTQYF. The CDR3 DNA follows: TGTGCCAGCAGTGACGGGCCGGGAGCTAGTGATACGCAGTATTTT.

This rearrangement joins TRBV24-1 to TRBJ2-5; D possibly corresponds to TRBD1 (7 bases). The CDR3 runs 14 residues. V was trimmed by 6 bases and J by 7 bases, leaving 17 bases between them. The germline CDR1 and CDR2 sequences are KGHDR and SFDVKD. The CDR3 spells CATSSTGAGGTQYF. The DNA for the CDR3 is TGTGCCACCAGTAGTACAGGGGCCGGGGGGACCCAGTACTTC.

This clone was picked up one time. The CDR3 loop is CASSPSGTSGTGEQFF. In nucleotides, the CDR3 is TGCGCCAGCAGCCCCTCCGGGACTAGCGGGACCGGGGAGCAGTTCTTC. The chain combines TRBV5-1 with TRBJ2-1, with 13 bases aligning to TRBD2. Germline V gene data show CDR1 as SGHRS and CDR2 as YFSETQ. The CDR3 is 16 amino acids. Trimming took 4 bases from V and 10 from J; bases not matched to a gene: 11.

This chain connects TRBV28 to TRBJ1-4; possibly TRBD1 for D (6 bases). This CDR3 has 16 amino acids. Trimming shortened V by 7 bases and J by 8 bases, and 23 bases separated the two germline ends. Per germline, CDR1 MDHEN and CDR2 SYDVKM. The CDR3 nucleotides read TGTGCCAGCACCCAACTTTCAGGGGCCTTTGCGGAAAAACTGTTTTTT. Translated, it gives CASTQLSGAFAEKLFF.

The V gene is TRBV29-1, the J gene TRBJ2-1, with TRBD1 matching 8 bases. This CDR3 is 12 amino acids long. Germline V gene sequence: CDR1 SQVTM, CDR2 ANQGSEA. V lost 3 bases and J lost 9; bases outside the gene matches: 4. The CDR3 region has the DNA TGCAGCGTTGAGACAGGGGTTGGTGAGCAGTTCTTC. It translates to CSVETGVGEQFF.

This clone was seen just once. The V and J genes are TRBV7-2 and TRBJ2-1, with 12 bases that match TRBD2. After removal of 5 bases from V and 6 bases from J, the junction contained 11 bases not matched to a gene. The CDR3 contains 17 residues. Germline V gene sequence: CDR1 SGHTA, CDR2 FQGNSA. The CDR3 region has the DNA TGTGCCAGCAGCGTACAGGCTAGCGGGGGGGCCGCCAATGAGCAGTTCTTC. This gives the protein CASSVQASGGAANEQFF.

V gene TRBV11-2 combines with J gene TRBJ1-6, with no clear D. The CDR3 length is 14 residues. Germline values: CDR1 SGHAT, CDR2 FQNNGV. The germline V and J ends were trimmed by 2 bases and 7 bases, with 9 bases remaining between them. This chain's CDR3 is CASSLLTVNSPLHF. The CDR3 coding sequence is TGTGCCAGCAGCTTATTGACTGTGAATTCACCCCTCCACTTT.

The genes are TRBV28 and TRBJ1-2, with 9 bases identical to TRBD1. CDR3 length: 15 residues. The V gene end was trimmed by 5 bases and the J gene end by 5 bases; junction bases not matched to a gene: 9. Germline V lookup: CDR1 MDHEN, CDR2 SYDVKM. The CDR3 DNA is TGTGCCAGCAGTACGCCGGGACAGGGAGTTTATGGCTACACCTTC. Protein product: CASSTPGQGVYGYTF.

The rearrangement uses TRBV12-3 or TRBV12-4 and TRBJ2-3, with D unresolved. This CDR3 is 13 amino acids long. V lost 1 base, J lost 4 bases, and 6 bases lay in between. CDR3 bases: TGTGCCAGCAGTTTAGGTCGGGCAGATACGCAGTATTTT. Protein: CASSLGRADTQYF.

V and J are TRBV27 and TRBJ1-2; tentative D call: TRBD1 (6 bases). Germline V gives CDR1 MNHEY, CDR2 SMNVEV (reference sequence). The CDR3 length is 12 residues. With 6 bases removed from V and 8 bases from J, the gap between germline ends came to 13 bases. The CDR3 region is CASRNRAGGYTF. CDR3 coding DNA: TGTGCCAGCAGAAACAGGGCAGGGGGCTACACCTTC.

The V call is TRBV24-1, the J call TRBJ2-1, with TRBD1 matching 7 bases. With V trimmed by 3 bases and J by 6 bases, 10 bases remained unmatched. Germline V gene lookup returns CDR1 KGHDR and CDR2 SFDVKD. The CDR3 is 16 amino acids. As DNA, the CDR3 is TGTGCCACCAGTGATCCTACCGGGACAGAACTCAATGAGCAGTTCTTC. It specifies CATSDPTGTELNEQFF.

The V call is TRBV21-1, the J call TRBJ2-5; the D call in the table, TRBD2, was not verified against the DNA. TRBV21-1 is annotated as a pseudogene. The CDR3 is 17 residues long. CDR3 sequence (DNA): TGTGCCAGCAGCAAAGTAGGGACTAGCGGCCACCAAGAGACCCAGTACTTC. Protein sequence: CASSKVGTSGHQETQYF.

The chain recombines TRBV5-1 with TRBJ1-1; tentatively, D is TRBD1 (6 bases). Germline CDR1 SGHRS, CDR2 YFSETQ. CDR3 length equals 15 residues. Deletions cut 5 bases from V and 0 bases from J, with 14 bases between. CDR3: CASSVDSRMNTEAFF. The CDR3 bases are TGCGCCAGCAGTGTGGACAGCAGAATGAACACTGAAGCTTTCTTT.

The genes are TRBV24-1 and TRBJ2-1, with TRBD2 identical over 14 bases. Trimming at V came to 5 bases and at J to 8 bases, leaving 7 bases not matched to a gene. Looked up from germline, CDR1 is KGHDR and CDR2 is SFDVKD. The CDR3 runs 16 residues. CDR3 sequence: CATSGPTSGGAYEQFF. CDR3 nucleotides: TGTGCCACCAGTGGTCCGACTAGCGGGGGGGCCTATGAGCAGTTCTTC.

The genes are TRBV18 and TRBJ1-5, with D uncertain. CDR3 length: 14 amino acids. Germline lookup yields CDR1 KGHSH and CDR2 LQKENI. Between the trimmed V and J ends, which lost 1 base and 13 bases, there was a span of 17 bases. The CDR3 region has the DNA TGTGCCAGCTCACCACGAGGAGGGAGCCTGGGTCAGCATTTT. It translates to CASSPRGGSLGQHF.